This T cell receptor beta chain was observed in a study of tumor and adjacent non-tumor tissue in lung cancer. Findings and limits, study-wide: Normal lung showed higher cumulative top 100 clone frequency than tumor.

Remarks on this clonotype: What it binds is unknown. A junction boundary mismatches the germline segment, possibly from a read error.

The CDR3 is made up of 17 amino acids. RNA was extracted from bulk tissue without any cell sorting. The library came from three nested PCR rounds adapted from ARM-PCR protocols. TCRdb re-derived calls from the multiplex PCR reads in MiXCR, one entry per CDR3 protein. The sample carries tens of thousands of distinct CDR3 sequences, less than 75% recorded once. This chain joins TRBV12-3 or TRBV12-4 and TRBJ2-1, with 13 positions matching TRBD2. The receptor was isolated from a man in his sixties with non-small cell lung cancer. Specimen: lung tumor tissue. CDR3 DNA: TGTACCAGCGGTCCGGGACTAGCGGGGCCCCGATACAATGAGCGGTTCTTC. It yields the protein CTSGPGLAGPRYNERFF.